This is a list of T cell receptor beta chains from one sample in a study of blood T cell repertoires in COVID-19. Profiled with immunoSEQ multiplex PCR; TCRdb holds only in-frame clones, not every one. The table lists more than 130,000 clones, about nine tenths of them singletons. Specimen: peripheral blood. These receptors all come from a man aged 50 or older with active or convalescent COVID-19. The CDR3 runs from the conserved cysteine through the conserved F or W. D genes are given only for firm matches. Size is stated for part of the rows, as once, few or many counts, or as a class when the clone is expanded.

V	D	size	J	DNA	CDR3
TRBV4-1	TRBD2	-	TRBJ2-1	TGCGCCAGCAGCCAAGAAGGCCTAGCGGGAAGTTTAGCTGAGCAGTTCTTC	CASSQEGLAGSLAEQFF
TRBV29-1	-	-	TRBJ1-1	TGCAGCGTTGAGCGGGGGGTCATAACTGAAGCTTTCTTT	CSVERGVITEAFF
TRBV27	TRBD1	-	TRBJ1-2	TGTGCCAGCAGCCAGACTCATACAGGGGGCGGAAATGGCTACACCTTC	CASSQTHTGGGNGYTF
TRBV30	-	-	TRBJ2-7	TGTGCCAGCGGCTTACGCGAGCAGTACTTC	CASGLREQYF
TRBV7-2	TRBD2	-	TRBJ2-3	TGTGCCAGCAGCTTGGCACTAGCGAATGGAGCTCGGGATACGCAGTATTTT	CASSLALANGARDTQYF
TRBV5-1	-	-	TRBJ2-3	TGCGCCAGCAGCTTGGAGGGTAGCGGAGTCACAGATACGCAGTATTTT	CASSLEGSGVTDTQYF
TRBV19	TRBD1	-	TRBJ2-5	TGTGCCAGTAGATCAGGGGGCGCGTACCAAGAGACCCAGTACTTC	CASRSGGAYQETQYF
TRBV2	-	-	TRBJ2-2	TGTGCCAGCAGCGCGGGGGGGGAGCTGTTTTTT	CASSAGGELFF
TRBV6-5	-	-	TRBJ1-6	TGTGCCAGCAAGCAGACAGGATATAATTCACCCCTCCACTTT	CASKQTGYNSPLHF
TRBV5-1	TRBD1	-	TRBJ2-7	TGCGCCAGCAGCACCGGGACAGGGGGCTTGGACGAGCAGTACTTC	CASSTGTGGLDEQYF
TRBV19	TRBD2	-	TRBJ2-1	TGTGCCAGTAGTATGTTCCCTAGCGGGAGGGCCGTCAATGAGCAGTTCTTC	CASSMFPSGRAVNEQFF
TRBV28	TRBD1	few	TRBJ1-3	TGTGCCAGCAGCGGACAGGGCGCTGGAAACACCATATATTTT	CASSGQGAGNTIYF
TRBV29-1	TRBD2	few	TRBJ2-1	TGCAGCGTTGAAGTACTAGCGGGAGTGGGGAATGAGCAGTTCTTC	CSVEVLAGVGNEQFF
TRBV28	-	-	TRBJ2-3	TGTGCCAGCAGTTTAGTGTCTGTAGATACTAGCACAGATACGCAGTATTTT	CASSLVSVDTSTDTQYF
TRBV6-2/TRBV6-3	-	-	TRBJ1-5	TGTGCCAGCAGTTCCACCTCCCGCGGGTATAGCAATCAGCCCCAGCATTTT	CASSSTSRGYSNQPQHF
TRBV3-1/TRBV3-2	-	-	TRBJ2-7	TGTGCCAGCAGCCAGCACGGGAACTACGAGCAGTACTTC	CASSQHGNYEQYF
TRBV12-3/TRBV12-4	TRBD1	-	TRBJ1-5	TGTGCCAGCAACAGGGGGAATCAGCCCCAGCATTTT	CASNRGNQPQHF
TRBV11-3	TRBD1	-	TRBJ2-2	TGTGCCAGCAGCTTGGACAGGGTAGACACCGGGGAGCTGTTTTTT	CASSLDRVDTGELFF
TRBV7-8	-	-	TRBJ1-3	TGTGCCAGCAGCTTAGCCGGCGGCAGCTCTGGAAACACCATATATTTT	CASSLAGGSSGNTIYF
TRBV2	-	-	TRBJ2-6	TGTGCCAGTGCCCAGGGGCTTGGGGCCAACGTCCTGACTTTC	CASAQGLGANVLTF
TRBV6-5	-	-	TRBJ2-7	TGTGCCAGCAGTTCCGGGAACTCCTACGAGCAGTACTTC	CASSSGNSYEQYF
TRBV6-1	-	-	TRBJ1-1	TGTGCCAGCAGTGAGGGGGGAGGTTACACTGAAGCTTTCTTT	CASSEGGGYTEAFF
TRBV29-1	-	-	TRBJ1-5	TGCAGCGTTGGTTATAGTTATAGCAATCAGCCCCAGCATTTT	CSVGYSYSNQPQHF
TRBV9	-	-	TRBJ2-1	TGTGCCAGCAGCGCCTCGTTGTACGGTGAGCAGTTCTTC	CASSASLYGEQFF
TRBV6-2/TRBV6-3	TRBD2	-	TRBJ2-2	TGTGCCAGCAGTTATATAGCGGGAGGGCCCTCCACCGGGGAGCTGTTTTTT	CASSYIAGGPSTGELFF
TRBV9	-	-	TRBJ2-4	TGTGCCAGCAGCTTCGGGGACTCCCTAGCCAAAAACATTCAGTACTTC	CASSFGDSLAKNIQYF
TRBV2	-	once	TRBJ2-5	TGTGCCAGCAGCGACCGGGACTTACAAGAGACCCAGTACTTC	CASSDRDLQETQYF
TRBV7-9	TRBD2	-	TRBJ2-7	TGTGCCAGCAGCCCGGCGGGGGGCTCCTACGAGCAGTACTTC	CASSPAGGSYEQYF
TRBV5-1	TRBD1	-	TRBJ1-4	TGCGCCAGCAGCTCGGACAGGGTATGGTCTAATGAAAAACTGTTTTTT	CASSSDRVWSNEKLFF
TRBV28	-	-	TRBJ1-2	TGTGCCAGCAGGCCTGCGCGGGGGACTAACTATGGCTACACCTTC	CASRPARGTNYGYTF
TRBV19	TRBD1	-	TRBJ2-3	TGTGCCAGTAGTAGAAACAGGGGAGAGACGCAGTATTTT	CASSRNRGETQYF
TRBV21-1	-	-	TRBJ1-3	TGTGCCAGCAGCGGGGCGACAGGGGGCTTAGGAAACACCATATATTTT	CASSGATGGLGNTIYF
TRBV14	TRBD1	-	TRBJ2-4	TGTGCCAGCAGCCAAGAGCTGGGACAGGGCCCCCTAAAAAACATTCAGTACTTC	CASSQELGQGPLKNIQYF
TRBV4-3	TRBD1	-	TRBJ2-7	TGCGCCAGCAGCCTAACCGGGACAGGGGGCTACGAGCAGTACTTC	CASSLTGTGGYEQYF
TRBV21-1	-	-	TRBJ2-7	TGTGCCAGCGGATACAGGATTGCCTACGAGCAGTACTTC	CASGYRIAYEQYF
TRBV4-3	TRBD1	-	TRBJ1-4	TGCGCCAGCAGCCAAGTAAACAGGGGTGGTGAAAAACTGTTTTTT	CASSQVNRGGEKLFF
TRBV7-6	TRBD2	-	TRBJ2-1	TGTGCCAGCAGCTTAGGGGCCGGGACTAGCGGGAGAGATAGTGAGCAGTTCTTC	CASSLGAGTSGRDSEQFF
TRBV21-1	-	-	TRBJ1-1	TGTGCCAGCAGCAAAAAGGAGGGAATGAACACTGAAGCTTTCTTT	CASSKKEGMNTEAFF
TRBV28	-	-	TRBJ1-5	TGTGCCAGCAGTCTGGACAGAAAAAATCAGCCCCAGCATTTT	CASSLDRKNQPQHF
TRBV29-1	TRBD1	-	TRBJ1-2	TGCAGCGTTGAGGGACAGAACTATGGCTACACCTTC	CSVEGQNYGYTF